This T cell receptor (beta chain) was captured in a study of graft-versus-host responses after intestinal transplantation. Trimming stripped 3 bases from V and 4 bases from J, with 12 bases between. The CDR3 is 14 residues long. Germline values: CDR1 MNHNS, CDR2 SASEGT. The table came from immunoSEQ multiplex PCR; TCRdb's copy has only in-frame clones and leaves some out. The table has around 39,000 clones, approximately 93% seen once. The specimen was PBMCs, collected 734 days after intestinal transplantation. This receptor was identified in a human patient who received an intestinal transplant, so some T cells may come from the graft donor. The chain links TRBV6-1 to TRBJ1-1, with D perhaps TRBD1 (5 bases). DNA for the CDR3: TGTGCCAGCAGTGAGGGGGAGTGGGGCACTGAAGCTTTCTTT. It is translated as CASSEGEWGTEAFF.